This paragraph reports one T cell receptor (beta chain). Its antigen is currently unknown. This record comes from a study of CD8+ T cells in alopecia areata. Germline loops: CDR1 MGHRA, CDR2 YSYEKL. The CDR3 runs to 13 residues. V shed 4 bases and J shed 6 bases, with 12 bases lying between them. Sequencing templates came from extracted RNA that was reverse transcribed into cDNA. Sequencing was performed with immunoSEQ multiplex PCR; in TCRdb, only in-frame clones are kept and a portion is missing. Among about 120,000 clones listed, roughly 69% were seen once. Sorted out of PBMCs were CD4+ T cells and CD8+ T cells. Whole-study results and caveats: Affected scalp, especially in alopecia totalis/universalis, had a higher clonality than normal scalp did. Sharing of TCRs across patients appeared less clear than in mice, possibly for HLA-related reasons.

This chain uses TRBV4-1 with TRBJ1-1; no firm D call. This receptor was identified in a human donor in good health. Sequenced material: CD4+ T cells sorted from blood. The CDR3 nucleotides read TGCGCCAGCAGCCCCGACCTGGGCTCTGAAGCTTTCTTT. This encodes CASSPDLGSEAFF.